One and the same sample provided the 32 T cell receptor beta chains below, sequenced in a study of cytomegalovirus exposure and HLA in healthy donors. PCR employed 60 Vbeta and 13 Jbeta primers. Using immunoSEQ multiplex PCR, the repertoire was profiled, and TCRdb retains in-frame clones only, with some absent. The sample consists of about 150,000 clones, just under 75% of them appearing once. Sample: PBMCs. The receptor source for this set is a woman between 18 and 29 years old in good health and CMV-seronegative.

The V gene is TRBV11-3, the J gene TRBJ2-2; tentative D call: TRBD2 (5 bases). Germline values: CDR1 SGHNT, CDR2 YENEEA. This CDR3 is built from 14 residues. Trimming left V 3 bases short and J 1 base short, with 6 bases between. CDR3 loop: CASSFSENTGELFF. The CDR3 DNA sequence: TGTGCCAGCAGCTTTAGCGAGAACACCGGGGAGCTGTTTTTT.

The rearrangement joins TRBV19 to TRBJ1-1, with a tentative D call TRBD1 (5 bases). Deletions cut 10 bases from V and 1 base from J, with 16 bases between. The CDR3 loop spans 14 amino acids. Germline V CDR1 and CDR2: LNHDA, SQIVND (reference sequence). The DNA for the CDR3 is TGTGCCACCGGCATTCGGACACCGAACACTGAAGCTTTCTTT. It codes for CATGIRTPNTEAFF.

CDR3 nucleotides: TGTGCCAGCAGCCTATACTACGAGCAGTACGTC. Its protein is CASSLYYEQYV. The genes are TRBV11-2 and TRBJ2-7; D is unresolved. V dropped 5 bases and J dropped 3 bases, with 5 bases sitting between them. The CDR3 length is 11 residues. Germline V lookup: CDR1 SGHAT, CDR2 FQNNGV.

The rearrangement joins TRBV2 to TRBJ2-3; a weak D match, TRBD2 (7 bases). CDR3 length: 15 residues. The germline gives CDR1 SNHLY, CDR2 FYNNEI. The V end was cut by 5 bases, the J end by 4 bases, with 16 bases between. CDR3 loop: CASSRRRGQADTQYF. CDR3 DNA sequence: TGTGCCAGCAGTCGTAGGCGGGGGCAGGCAGATACGCAGTATTTT.

CDR3 sequence (DNA): TGTGCCAGCTCACCATGGCGGGAGGGCGACACCGGGGAGCTGTTTTTT. This sequence encodes CASSPWREGDTGELFF. This rearrangement joins TRBV18 to TRBJ2-2, with 9 positions matching TRBD2. Per the germline V gene, CDR1 is KGHSH and CDR2 is LQKENI. With 2 bases clipped from V and 3 bases from J, the junction kept 4 bases outside the gene matches. The CDR3 spans 16 residues.

The rearrangement uses TRBV11-2 and TRBJ1-2; 8 nucleotides match TRBD1. The germline V gene has CDR1 SGHAT and CDR2 FQNNGV. V was pared by 2 bases and J by 2 bases, with 4 bases of the junction left unmatched. CDR3 length: 15 amino acids. CDR3 bases: TGTGCCAGCAGCTTATGGGGACAGGAAAACTATGGCTACACCTTC. This codes for CASSLWGQENYGYTF. Full variable domain (missing parts from reference TRBV11-2 and TRBJ1-2): EAGVAQSPRYKIIEKRQSVAFWCNPISGHATLYWYQQILGQGPKLLIQFQNNGVVDDSQLPKDRFSAERLKGVDSTLKIQPAKLEDSAVYLCASSLWGQENYGYTFGSGTRLTVV.

The rearrangement joins TRBV4-1 to TRBJ2-3; 7 nucleotides agree with TRBD2. Germline V gene data show CDR1 as MGHRA and CDR2 as YSYEKL. This CDR3 comprises 14 residues. The junction had 4 bases not matched to a gene; V was cut back by 4 bases and J by 3 bases. The CDR3 reads CASSPSGMTDTQYF. CDR3 sequence (DNA): TGCGCCAGCAGCCCCAGCGGGATGACAGATACGCAGTATTTT.

The genes are TRBV10-2 and TRBJ1-4; D is possibly TRBD1 (5 bases). CDR3 length equals 12 residues. Germline V CDR1 and CDR2: WSHSY, SAAADI. Trimming removed 10 bases from V and 8 bases from J, with 14 bases in between. The CDR3 protein is CATWGGVEKLFF. CDR3 nucleotides: TGCGCCACCTGGGGGGGGGTAGAAAAACTGTTTTTT.

The V call is TRBV5-1, the J call TRBJ1-1; 8 nucleotides agree with TRBD1. Germline CDR1 SGHRS, CDR2 YFSETQ. V dropped 2 bases and J dropped 1; count of bases not matched to a gene: 4. This CDR3 has 15 residues. CDR3 residues: CASSFDRGANTEAFF. DNA of the CDR3: TGCGCCAGCAGCTTCGACAGGGGAGCGAACACTGAAGCTTTCTTT.

This clone showed up just once. The CDR3 bases are TGTGCCAGTAAAGACAGGGGAGGGCGGGAGACCCAGTACTTC. Translation gives CASKDRGGRETQYF. V is TRBV19 and J is TRBJ2-5; the D gene is possibly TRBD1 (8 bases). Germline CDR1 reads LNHDA; CDR2 reads SQIVND (reference sequence). V was cut by 7 bases and J by 5 bases, with 17 bases left in between. CDR3 size: 14 residues.

The chain uses TRBV29-1 and TRBJ2-1; 9 bases are a match to TRBD2. Losses at the gene ends were 3 bases for V and 4 bases for J; bases not matched to a gene: 13. The CDR3 length is 17 residues. Per the germline V gene, CDR1 is SQVTM and CDR2 is ANQGSEA. Here the CDR3 reads CSVDSLAGRLEYNEQFF. CDR3 in DNA: TGCAGCGTTGATAGTCTAGCGGGACGACTAGAATACAATGAGCAGTTCTTC.

The gene calls are TRBV27 and TRBJ1-3, with D perhaps matching TRBD1 (6 bases). CDR1 is MNHEY and CDR2 is SMNVEV in the germline V gene (reference sequence). The CDR3 is made up of 15 amino acids. Between the trimmed V and J ends, which lost 5 bases and 1 base, there was a span of 12 bases. CDR3 protein: CASSRYRDSGNTIYF. In DNA, the CDR3 is TGTGCCAGCAGTCGTTACAGGGATTCTGGAAACACCATATATTTT.

This chain links TRBV19 with TRBJ2-1, with D hard to call. From germline, CDR1 is LNHDA and CDR2 SQIVND (reference sequence). The CDR3 consists of 15 residues. Trimming took off 1 base at V and 0 bases at J, with 7 bases between the two ends. CDR3 coding DNA: TGTGCCAGTAGTATAGGCGCATACTCCTACAATGAGCAGTTCTTC. Protein product: CASSIGAYSYNEQFF. Based on the CDR3 plus reference TRBV19 and TRBJ2-1, the full variable domain is DGGITQSPKYLFRKEGQNVTLSCEQNLNHDAMYWYRQDPGQGLRLIYYSQIVNDFQKGDIAEGYSVSREKKESFPLTVTSAQKNPTAFYLCASSIGAYSYNEQFFGPGTRLTVL.

V usage is TRBV5-6 and J usage is TRBJ1-2, with no clear D. CDR3 size: 14 residues. CDR1 and CDR2 from the germline V gene are SGHDT and YYEEEE. Trimming took 2 bases from V and 3 from J, leaving 11 bases between them. The CDR3 protein is CASSLDNNYYGYTF. The CDR3 coding sequence is TGTGCCAGCAGCTTAGACAACAATTACTATGGCTACACCTTC.

In this sample, this clone turned up a few times. One end of the junction is discordant with germline, which a read error may explain. The chain has TRBV7-7 and TRBJ2-5; D unclear. Germline-derived CDR1 and CDR2 are SSHAT and FNYEAQ (reference sequence). CDR3 length: 15 amino acids. The CDR3 coding sequence is TGTGCTAGCAGCTCGCACACCAGTTTCCAAGAGACCCAGTACTTC. The encoded protein is CASSSHTSFQETQYF.

In DNA form, the CDR3 reads TGCGCCAGCAGCCAAGGTGCTGCAGCAGATACGCAGTATTTT. Translated: CASSQGAAADTQYF. The chain couples TRBV4-3 to TRBJ2-3; D not certain. From germline, CDR1 is LGHNA and CDR2 YSLEER. With 1 base removed from V and 4 bases from J, the gap between germline ends came to 9 bases. This CDR3 comprises 14 residues.

J is TRBJ1-1 and V is TRBV5-1, with TRBD1 matching 12 bases. The CDR3 covers 14 residues. The V segment lost 4 bases and the J segment 10 bases; nucleotides outside the gene matches: 8. CDR1 and CDR2 from the germline V gene are SGHRS and YFSETQ. The CDR3, as DNA: TGCGCCAGCAGCGTCGGGACAGGGGGCGGGAGAGCTTTCTTT. It is translated as CASSVGTGGGRAFF. The full variable domain, rest sourced from reference TRBV5-1 and TRBJ1-1, is KAGVTQTPRYLIKTRGQQVTLSCSPISGHRSVSWYQQTPGQGLQFLFEYFSETQRNKGNFPGRFSGRQFSNSRSEMNVSTLELGDSALYLCASSVGTGGGRAFFGQGTRLTVV.

The rearrangement joins TRBV28 to TRBJ2-2, with a weak D call TRBD2 (5 bases). Germline CDR1 MDHEN, CDR2 SYDVKM. The CDR3 has 15 amino acids. V lost 2 bases to trimming and J lost 5 bases, with 12 bases between them. CDR3 DNA: TGTGCCAGCAGTTTAGGCCTAACGGGAACCGGGGAGCTGTTTTTT. Its protein is CASSLGLTGTGELFF.

This rearrangement joins TRBV28 to TRBJ2-7; a possible D gene is TRBD1 (5 bases). Trimming shortened V by 10 bases and J by 3 bases, and 22 bases separated the two germline ends. Germline CDR1 is MDHEN and CDR2 is SYDVKM. The CDR3 has 15 residues. Here the CDR3 DNA reads TGTGCCACCAGGTCCTCTGGGGCCTCAAACTACGAGCAGTACGTC. This codes for CATRSSGASNYEQYV.

This clone was counted only a few times. J is TRBJ2-2 and V is TRBV6-1; 10 bases fit TRBD1. Germline-derived CDR1 and CDR2 are MNHNS and SASEGT. The CDR3 is 14 residues long. With V trimmed by 7 bases and J by 5 bases, 4 bases remained unmatched. The CDR3 coding sequence is TGTGCCAGCATCGACAGGGGGCGAACCGGGGAGCTGTTTTTT. Protein product: CASIDRGRTGELFF.

This clone was observed once. This chain links TRBV10-1 with TRBJ1-2; 7 positions agree with TRBD1. This CDR3 contains 15 residues. Losses at the gene ends were 3 bases for V and 4 bases for J; bases not matched to a gene: 8. Germline lookup yields CDR1 WNHNN and CDR2 SYGVQD (reference sequence). DNA for the CDR3: TGCGCCAGCAGTGAAACAGGGGAAGCACCCTATGGCTACACCTTC. Its translation is CASSETGEAPYGYTF.

The sample holds a few counts of this clone. The chain employs TRBV4-1 and TRBJ2-1, with 11 nucleotides matching TRBD2. The CDR3 runs 19 residues. Trimming took 1 base from V and 4 from J; bases not matched to a gene: 12. Germline CDR1 MGHRA, CDR2 YSYEKL. The chain's CDR3 is CASSQGSLAGALSYNEQFF. CDR3 sequence (DNA): TGCGCCAGCAGCCAAGGTTCACTAGCGGGGGCCCTATCTTACAATGAGCAGTTCTTC.

In the case of this clone: Germline and junction disagree at one end, which may indicate a read error. The V and J genes are TRBV7-9 and TRBJ2-7; TRBD1 matches at 7 bases. This CDR3 comprises 17 residues. The germline V gene has CDR1 SEHNR and CDR2 FQNEAQ (reference sequence). CDR3 DNA sequence: TGTTCCAGCAGCTTATACAGCCGACAGGGAACAAAGTACGAGCAGTACTTC. As protein: CSSSLYSRQGTKYEQYF.

The chain couples TRBV5-3 to TRBJ2-2, with TRBD2 as a possible D gene (6 bases). TRBV5-3 is filed as an ORF, its function uncertain. Trimming removed 9 bases from V and 6 bases from J, with 27 bases in between. This CDR3 region has 17 residues. The CDR3 spells CATPSWGVGGWAGELFF. The CDR3 nucleotides read TGTGCCACCCCGAGCTGGGGGGTGGGGGGATGGGCCGGGGAGCTGTTTTTT.

V and J are TRBV6-5 and TRBJ2-3; 8 bases match TRBD1. Per germline, CDR1 MNHEY and CDR2 SVGAGI. The CDR3 has 15 residues. J lost 6 bases, V lost 6 bases, and 11 bases had no gene match. The CDR3 region is CASSRVWTGQDTQYF. The CDR3 coding sequence is TGTGCCAGCAGCCGCGTCTGGACAGGGCAGGATACGCAGTATTTT.

This chain uses TRBV11-3 with TRBJ2-7, with D possibly being TRBD2 (6 bases). Trimming pared 6 bases from V and 5 bases from J, leaving 14 bases between. The CDR3 consists of 13 residues. Germline V gene data show CDR1 as SGHNT and CDR2 as YENEEA. CDR3 DNA sequence: TGTGCCAGCAGTGGCGGGATCCGCAACGAGCAGTACTTC. It specifies CASSGGIRNEQYF. The full variable domain, rest sourced from reference TRBV11-3 and TRBJ2-7, is EAGVVQSPRYKIIEKKQPVAFWCNPISGHNTLYWYLQNLGQGPELLIRYENEEAVDDSQLPKDRFSAERLKGVDSTLKIQPAELGDSAVYLCASSGGIRNEQYFGPGTRLTVT.

V and J are TRBV29-1 and TRBJ2-7, with 10 bases fitting TRBD2. CDR1 is SQVTM and CDR2 is ANQGSEA in the germline V gene. The CDR3 runs to 16 residues. The V segment lost 4 bases and the J segment 2 bases; nucleotides outside the gene matches: 11. CDR3 DNA sequence: TGCAGCGTTGGGGGGCTAGCGGGGGCCCTGGCCTACGAGCAGTACTTC. Residues: CSVGGLAGALAYEQYF.

In nucleotides, the CDR3 is TGTGCCAGCAGTTCGAGCAGGGCGGTTCAGCCCCAGCATTTT. Translation: CASSSSRAVQPQHF. This chain connects TRBV6-5 to TRBJ1-5; D is possibly TRBD1 (5 bases). This CDR3 has 14 amino acids. Trimming took 4 bases from V and 6 from J, leaving 13 bases between them. Germline CDR1 and CDR2: MNHEY and SVGAGI.

In this sample, this clone turned up once. This chain uses TRBV21-1 with TRBJ1-4; the listed D gene, TRBD1, was not tested against the DNA. TRBV21-1 has pseudogene status. The CDR3 sequence is 15 residues long. In DNA form, the CDR3 reads TGTGTCAGCAGCGTACTTGATCAGGGTAGGGAAAAACTGTTTTTT. This translates into CVSSVLDQGREKLFF.

This clone showed up just once. The chain couples TRBV9 to TRBJ1-4; D gene unclear. CDR1 is SGDLS and CDR2 is YYNGEE in the germline V gene. The CDR3 runs 14 residues. Trimming cost V 3 bases and J 8 bases, with 14 bases left between them. CDR3 residues: CASSATPRGEKLFF. As DNA, the CDR3 is TGTGCCAGCAGCGCGACTCCACGTGGCGAAAAACTGTTTTTT.

V gene TRBV7-2 combines with J gene TRBJ2-7; D possibly corresponds to TRBD1 (6 bases). The CDR3 is 13 residues long. Per the germline V gene, CDR1 is SGHTA and CDR2 is FQGNSA. Deletions cut 2 bases from V and 6 bases from J, with 11 bases between. CDR3 in amino acids: CASSLREGGEQYV. For the CDR3, the DNA is TGTGCCAGCAGCTTAAGGGAAGGGGGCGAGCAGTACGTC.

The genes are TRBV4-1 and TRBJ1-1; 7 bases are a match to TRBD1. Germline CDR1 is MGHRA and CDR2 is YSYEKL. The CDR3 contains 14 residues. V trimming: 1 base; J trimming: 4 bases; junction bases outside the gene matches: 3. The CDR3 region has the DNA TGCGCCAGCAGCCAAGCGGGACAGAGCACTGAAGCTTTCTTT. This sequence encodes CASSQAGQSTEAFF.